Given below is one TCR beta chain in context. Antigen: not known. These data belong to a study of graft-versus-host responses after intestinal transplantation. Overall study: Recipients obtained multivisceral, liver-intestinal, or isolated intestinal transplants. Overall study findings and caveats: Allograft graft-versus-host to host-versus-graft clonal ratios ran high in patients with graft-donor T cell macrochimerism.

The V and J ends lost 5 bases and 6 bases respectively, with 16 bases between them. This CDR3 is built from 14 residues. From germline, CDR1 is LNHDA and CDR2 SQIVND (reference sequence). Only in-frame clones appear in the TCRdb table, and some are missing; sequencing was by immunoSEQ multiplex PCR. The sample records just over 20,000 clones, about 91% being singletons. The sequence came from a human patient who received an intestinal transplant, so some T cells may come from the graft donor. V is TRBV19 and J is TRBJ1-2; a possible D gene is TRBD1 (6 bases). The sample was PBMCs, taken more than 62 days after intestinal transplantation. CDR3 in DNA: TGTGCCAGTAGTCCGGGAGGGGGGAACAATGGCTACACCTTC. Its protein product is CASSPGGGNNGYTF. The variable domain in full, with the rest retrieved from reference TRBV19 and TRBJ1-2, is DGGITQSPKYLFRKEGQNVTLSCEQNLNHDAMYWYRQDPGQGLRLIYYSQIVNDFQKGDIAEGYSVSREKKESFPLTVTSAQKNPTAFYLCASSPGGGNNGYTFGSGTRLTVV.